This T cell receptor (beta chain) was profiled in a study of blood T cell repertoires in COVID-19. As for the study in general: Samples taken during acute and convalescent COVID-19 were collected in the United States, Italy and Spain.

In the original analysis: Estimation of nucleated cell counts was performed using reference gene primer amplification. TCRdb's copy holds only in-frame clones and misses some; the assay was immunoSEQ multiplex PCR. The V and J calls and the clone size are those of that table, but D and trimming were determined from the DNA. The table includes 55,000 to 75,000 clones, 80% to 85% detected once. Patients from Seattle were sampled longitudinally, starting during active infection. This CDR3 comprises 12 residues. Germline V gene lookup returns CDR1 MGHDK and CDR2 SYGVNS. Trimming shortened V by 4 bases and J by 7 bases, and 10 bases separated the two germline ends.

The source is an older man with COVID-19, enrolled during active disease. The V gene is TRBV25-1, the J gene TRBJ1-2, with a weak D call TRBD1 (5 bases). What was sequenced was peripheral blood. The CDR3 loop reads CASSGGAGGYTF. Written as DNA, the CDR3 is TGTGCCAGCAGTGGCGGGGCGGGTGGCTACACCTTC.